Reported below is one T cell receptor (beta chain). Its antigen is unknown. The sample comes from a study of cytomegalovirus exposure and HLA in healthy donors. Broader study findings: Rarity held for most TCR sequences, but there were some public TCRs that occurred in many donors.

With 60 Vbeta and 13 Jbeta primers, the PCR was carried out. Method: immunoSEQ multiplex PCR; TCRdb's copy keeps in-frame clones and lacks some. This sample yields approximately 180,000 clones, of which over 9.5% are seen a single time; less than 8.5% belongs to the top ten. Germline CDR1 and CDR2: LNHDA and SQIVND (reference sequence). The CDR3 runs to 14 residues. The V gene lost 3 bases and the J gene lost 9 bases, with 15 bases spanning the gap. The specimen sequenced was PBMCs. The chain links TRBV19 to TRBJ1-5; D call uncertain. The receptor comes from a man aged 50 to 59 in good health and CMV-seropositive. DNA for the CDR3: TGTGCCAGTAGTATCGGTCAGAGCGATGGGCCCCAGCATTTT. It translates to CASSIGQSDGPQHF.